The 8 T cell receptor beta chains given below trace back to one sample, sequenced in a study of blood T cell repertoires in COVID-19. TCRdb keeps only in-frame clones here, not all; method: immunoSEQ multiplex PCR. Of some 83,000 clones in the sample, around 80% were seen once. Sequencing was performed on peripheral blood. Receptor source: a man aged 45-65 years with acute or convalescent COVID-19.

The V call is TRBV5-5, the J call TRBJ2-3; 8 bases are shared with TRBD2. Germline values: CDR1 SGHKS, CDR2 YYEKEE (reference sequence). V gave up 5 bases and J gave up 4 bases; unmatched junction bases: 9. This CDR3 contains 15 residues. CDR3 in DNA: TGTGCCAGCAGACAACCTACGGGGGGGGCAGATACGCAGTATTTT. Its protein product is CASRQPTGGADTQYF.

This clone appeared once. The chain has TRBV19 and TRBJ1-5; possibly TRBD1 for D (6 bases). The germline V gene encodes CDR1 LNHDA and CDR2 SQIVND (reference sequence). The CDR3 runs 16 residues. V was cut by 0 bases and J by 6 bases, with 15 bases left in between. The CDR3 sequence is CASSIDRGRGFQPQHF. The CDR3, as DNA: TGTGCCAGTAGTATAGATCGAGGCAGGGGTTTTCAGCCCCAGCATTTT. Full variable domain (missing parts from reference TRBV19 and TRBJ1-5): DGGITQSPKYLFRKEGQNVTLSCEQNLNHDAMYWYRQDPGQGLRLIYYSQIVNDFQKGDIAEGYSVSREKKESFPLTVTSAQKNPTAFYLCASSIDRGRGFQPQHFGDGTRLSIL.

The CDR3 DNA reads as TGTGCCAGCAGCCAAGAAGTTGCGGGAGGGCCGAGCTCCTACAATGAGCAGTTCTTC. This codes for CASSQEVAGGPSSYNEQFF. The gene calls are TRBV14 and TRBJ2-1; 9 positions agree with TRBD2. The CDR3 runs to 19 residues. Germline CDR1 and CDR2: SGHDN and FVKESK. Unmatched junction bases numbered 9, after V lost 0 bases and J lost 0 bases.

The chain recombines TRBV9 with TRBJ2-7; 9 positions match TRBD1. This CDR3 is 16 amino acids long. CDR1 and CDR2 (germline): SGDLS, YYNGEE. Unmatched junction bases numbered 9, after V lost 2 bases and J lost 3 bases. The CDR3 here is CASSVGPGQGYYEQYF. CDR3 bases: TGTGCCAGCAGCGTTGGGCCGGGACAGGGATACTACGAGCAGTACTTC.

This CDR3 reads CASSSTGGRAEAFF. CDR3 DNA: TGTGCCAGCAGTAGTACAGGGGGAAGGGCTGAAGCTTTCTTT. The rearrangement uses TRBV2 and TRBJ1-1; 8 bases line up with TRBD1. Germline V gene data show CDR1 as SNHLY and CDR2 as FYNNEI. J gave up 6 bases and V 5 bases, and 8 bases lay outside the gene matches. The CDR3 loop spans 14 amino acids.

The rearrangement links TRBV10-3 to TRBJ2-7, with TRBD1 matching over 8 bases. From germline, CDR1 is ENHRY and CDR2 SYGVKD. The CDR3 loop spans 16 amino acids. J was trimmed by 7 bases and V by 3 bases; bases with no gene match: 14. The CDR3 sequence: CAISDSKRQGAREQYF. The CDR3 region has the DNA TGTGCCATCAGTGATTCGAAGCGGCAGGGGGCGAGGGAGCAGTACTTC.

V and J are TRBV7-2 and TRBJ1-2, with 10 bases identical to TRBD1. Germline V gene sequence: CDR1 SGHTA, CDR2 FQGNSA. This CDR3 has 14 residues. V lost 7 bases to trimming and J lost 4 bases; unmatched junction nucleotides: 6. The CDR3 reads CASTRQGAGYGYTF. The CDR3 DNA is TGTGCCAGCACCCGACAGGGGGCGGGCTATGGCTACACCTTC.

V is TRBV25-1 and J is TRBJ1-1; D is unclear. The germline gives CDR1 MGHDK, CDR2 SYGVNS. Trimming took 5 bases from V and 0 from J, leaving 16 bases between them. The CDR3 has 16 residues. The CDR3 nucleotides are TGTGCCAGCAGTCCTCGGGGAAGCTATTTGAACACTGAAGCTTTCTTT. This translates into CASSPRGSYLNTEAFF.